This TCR beta chain was documented in a study of Graves' ophthalmopathy and Graves' hyperthyroidism. Turning to this clonotype: Its target is not known.

Amplified TCR beta CDR3 regions were obtained using RNA transcripts as template. RT-PCR in the first round used HTBI primers; a second-round multiplex PCR followed. TCRdb redid the calling of the multiplex PCR reads with MiXCR, one entry per CDR3 protein. The sample shows about 600,000 distinct CDR3 sequences, about two fifths of them seen only once. Findings of the study overall: The model predicted progression of ophthalmopathy with a sensitivity of around 70%, and its specificity was less than 85%. Appearing in blood as well were most expanded thyroid clonotypes above 0.001 frequency.

This CDR3 has 14 amino acids. Trimming took 7 bases from V and 6 from J, leaving 15 bases between them. This TCR was sampled from an adult man with Graves' hyperthyroidism. The V call is TRBV12-3 or TRBV12-4, the J call TRBJ2-2, with D unresolved. The sample consisted of peripheral blood or thyroid tissue (not recorded which). The CDR3 nucleotides read TGTGCCAGCACCCCCCCGAGGAGACCCGGGGAGCTGTTTTTT. Translating it yields CASTPPRRPGELFF.